This TCR beta chain was profiled in a study of CD8+CD57+ T cells in acquired aplastic anemia. About the study: Sorted CD4+ and CD8+ cells yielded DNA averaging around 3.5 ug.

Germline V gives CDR1 MGHDK, CDR2 SYGVNS. Trimming took 8 bases from V and 0 from J; bases not matched to a gene: 4. The CDR3 is 14 residues long. The study's findings and limits: Patients and controls were found to share around 30 CD8+ CDR3 sequences.

Genomic DNA, serving as template, underwent TCR beta VDJ and CDR3 profiling. TCRdb re-called the reads with MiXCR, one entry per CDR3 protein. In the table there are about 120,000 distinct CDR3 sequences, under 60% of which are singletons. For sequencing, patients were chosen who had shown expansion of CD8+CD57+ cells by flow cytometry. Prior therapy had not been administered to any patient at the time of blood sampling. Comments on this clonotype: Its antigen is unknown.

The source is a human donor with aplastic anemia. The sequenced sample was sorted CD4+, CD8+, or CD8+CD57+ T cells (not recorded which) from PBMCs. The gene calls are TRBV25-1 and TRBJ1-3, with TRBD1 matching over 7 bases. CDR3 in amino acids: CASLGTVSGNTIYF. The CDR3 nucleotides read TGTGCCAGCCTCGGGACAGTCTCTGGAAACACCATATATTTT.